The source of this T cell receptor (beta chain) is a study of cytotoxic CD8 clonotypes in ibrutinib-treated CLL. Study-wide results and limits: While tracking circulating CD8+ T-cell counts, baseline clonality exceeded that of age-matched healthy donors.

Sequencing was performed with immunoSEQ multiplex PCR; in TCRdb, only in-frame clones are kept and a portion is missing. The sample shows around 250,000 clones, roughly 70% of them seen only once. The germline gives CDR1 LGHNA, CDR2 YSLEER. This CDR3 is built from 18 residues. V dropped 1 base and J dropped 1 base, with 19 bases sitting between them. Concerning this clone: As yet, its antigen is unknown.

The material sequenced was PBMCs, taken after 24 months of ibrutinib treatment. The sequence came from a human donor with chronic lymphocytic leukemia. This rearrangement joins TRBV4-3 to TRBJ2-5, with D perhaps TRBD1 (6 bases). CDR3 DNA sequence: TGCGCCAGCAGCCAAGTAAGCTCCGGGACAAGGGTCCAAGAGACCCAGTACTTC. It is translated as CASSQVSSGTRVQETQYF.